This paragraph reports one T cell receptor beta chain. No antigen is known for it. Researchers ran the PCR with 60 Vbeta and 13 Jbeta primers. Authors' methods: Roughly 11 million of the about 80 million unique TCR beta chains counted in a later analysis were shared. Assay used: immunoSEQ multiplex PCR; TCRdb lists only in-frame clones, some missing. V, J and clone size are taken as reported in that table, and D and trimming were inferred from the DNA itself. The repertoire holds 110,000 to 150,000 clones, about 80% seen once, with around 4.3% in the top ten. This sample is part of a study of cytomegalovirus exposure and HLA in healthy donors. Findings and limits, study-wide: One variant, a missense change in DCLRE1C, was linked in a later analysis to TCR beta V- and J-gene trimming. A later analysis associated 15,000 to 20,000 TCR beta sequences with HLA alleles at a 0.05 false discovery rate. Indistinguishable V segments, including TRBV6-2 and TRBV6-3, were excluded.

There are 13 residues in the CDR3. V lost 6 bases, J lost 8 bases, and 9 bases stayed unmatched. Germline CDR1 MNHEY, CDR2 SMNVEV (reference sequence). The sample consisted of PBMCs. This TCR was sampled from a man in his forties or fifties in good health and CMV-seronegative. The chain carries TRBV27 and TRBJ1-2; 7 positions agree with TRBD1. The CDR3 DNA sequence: TGTGCCAGCAGCCCTGACAGGGCGCACGGCTACACCTTC. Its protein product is CASSPDRAHGYTF.